This TCR beta chain was identified in a study of T cell responses to AZD1222 COVID-19 vaccine. About this clone: As yet, its antigen is unknown.

The CDR3 loop spans 18 amino acids. CDR1 is LGHNA and CDR2 is YSLEER in the germline V gene. The ends were cut back, 2 bases at V and 0 bases at J, with 17 bases in the middle. Whole-study findings and limits: Donors were mostly white British, more females; clonal diversity possibly underestimated. Reportedly, close to half of spike-specific TCRs are directed against unmutated variant regions.

This table comes from immunoSEQ multiplex PCR, and its TCRdb copy is limited to in-frame clones, with some not included. This sample has fewer than 110,000 clones; 91% occur once, and the top ten carry 45% to 50%. This chain connects TRBV4-3 to TRBJ1-5; maybe TRBD1 (5 bases). This specimen was peripheral blood, taken on day 0 of AZD1222 vaccination. This sequence originates from an adult in good health. The CDR3 nucleotides are TGCGCCAGCAGCCAACCCTCTAAAGTGGGGGATAGCAATCAGCCCCAGCATTTT. It encodes CASSQPSKVGDSNQPQHF.